The source of this T cell receptor beta chain is a study of CD8 T cells in Susac syndrome. Random hexamers served to reverse transcribe roughly 0.45 to 1 ug RNA. A multiplex approach, immunoSEQ multiplex PCR, amplified TCR beta CDR3 across 54 Vbeta and 13 Jbeta. MiXCR was run by TCRdb on the immunoSEQ multiplex PCR reads, yielding one entry per CDR3 protein. The table records 150,000 to 250,000 distinct CDR3 sequences, nearly 95% of them present only once. The material sequenced was CD4+ T cells from PBMCs. This clonotype originated in a human donor with multiple sclerosis.

The CDR3 spells CASSVEAGEYNEQFF. The CDR3, as DNA: TGTGCCAGCAGCGTAGAAGCGGGGGAATACAATGAGCAGTTCTTC. V gene TRBV9 combines with J gene TRBJ2-1; TRBD2 agrees at 8 bases. The CDR3 sequence is 15 residues long. Trimming removed 0 bases from V and 4 bases from J; junction bases left unmatched: 3. Per germline, CDR1 SGDLS and CDR2 YYNGEE.